The 21 T cell receptor beta chains presented below share a single source sample, sequenced in a study of CD8+CD57+ T cells in acquired aplastic anemia. TCR beta VDJ combinations and CDR3 sequences were profiled from genomic DNA. TCRdb re-analysed the reads in MiXCR, keeping a single row per CDR3 protein. Of a few hundred thousand distinct CDR3 sequences listed, 65% to 80% were seen once; the top ten hold under 4.5%. Sequencing was done on a sample of sorted CD4+, CD8+, or CD8+CD57+ T cells (not recorded which) from PBMCs. These TCRs come from a human donor in good health, serving as a control.

The J gene is TRBJ2-5, the V gene TRBV5-5; D unresolved. CDR1 SGHKS and CDR2 YYEKEE come from the germline V gene (reference sequence). CDR3 size: 14 residues. V shed 1 base and J shed 7 bases, with 14 bases lying between them. The CDR3 coding sequence is TGTGCCAGCAGCTTGACTGGTACCTTGATGACCCAGTACTTC. This sequence encodes CASSLTGTLMTQYF.

In its sample, this clonotype was seen a few times. J is TRBJ1-6 and V is TRBV15, with D perhaps matching TRBD1 (6 bases). Trimming left V 0 bases short and J 6 bases short, with 12 bases between. CDR3 length: 16 amino acids. Germline-derived CDR1 and CDR2 are LNHNV and YYDKDF (reference sequence). In DNA, the CDR3 is TGTGCCACCAGCAGAGAACTGGACAGAGGTAATTCACCCCTCCACTTT. It codes for CATSRELDRGNSPLHF.

This clonotype has a handful of counts. The genes are TRBV7-2 and TRBJ2-1; TRBD2 is a possible D gene (5 bases). V lost 6 bases and J 9 bases, leaving 9 bases between the germline ends. Germline V lookup: CDR1 SGHTA, CDR2 FQGNSA. The CDR3 runs to 11 residues. The CDR3 region has the DNA TGTGCCAGCAGGGTGGGGAGTGAGCAGTTCTTC. This encodes CASRVGSEQFF.

In the case of this clonotype: A read error may produce the germline difference seen at one junction end. This chain uses TRBV7-8 with TRBJ1-1; perhaps TRBD1 as D (5 bases). The CDR3 length is 13 residues. CDR1 SGHVS and CDR2 FQNEAQ come from the germline V gene. Here the CDR3 DNA reads TGTGCCAGCAGCCTGGACAAGAGCACTGATGCATACTTT. Translated, it gives CASSLDKSTDAYF.

This clonotype was seen once. DNA of the CDR3: TGCAGCGTTGAAGACGGTAGCCTACCCTACTCCTACAATGAGCAGTTCTTC. As protein: CSVEDGSLPYSYNEQFF. The J gene is TRBJ2-1, the V gene TRBV29-1; D not resolved. Germline V gene lookup returns CDR1 SQVTM and CDR2 ANQGSEA. The germline V and J ends were trimmed by 0 bases and 0 bases, with 15 bases remaining between them. This CDR3 has 17 amino acids.

The rearrangement uses TRBV19 and TRBJ1-2; D possibly corresponds to TRBD1 (6 bases). The CDR3 is made up of 17 amino acids. Per the germline V gene, CDR1 is LNHDA and CDR2 is SQIVND (reference sequence). V lost 6 bases, J lost 2 bases, and 22 bases lay in between. The DNA for the CDR3 is TGTGCCAGTAGCAGAGGGCCCTCAGGACAGACGAACTATGGCTACACCTTC. Amino acids: CASSRGPSGQTNYGYTF.

The table lists this clonotype with many counts. The V gene is TRBV5-1, the J gene TRBJ1-2, with D possibly matching TRBD1 (5 bases). This CDR3 spans 16 amino acids. Germline CDR1 is SGHRS and CDR2 is YFSETQ. V lost 5 bases and J lost 4, with 21 bases in between. The DNA for the CDR3 is TGCGCCAGCAGTCAGGTCGGGGCTGAACACCGCTATGGCTACACCTTC. Amino acids: CASSQVGAEHRYGYTF.

This clonotype has a count of ten or more. The chain is built from TRBV29-1 and TRBJ1-5; D not resolved. This CDR3 has 14 amino acids. V lost 3 bases, J lost 7 bases, and 16 bases lay in between. The V gene's germline CDR1 is SQVTM and CDR2 ANQGSEA. As DNA, the CDR3 is TGCAGCGTTGAGGATCGGGCTTCGGGCCAGCCCCAGCATTTT. This sequence encodes CSVEDRASGQPQHF.

The chain joins TRBV20-1 to TRBJ2-7; no clear D gene. CDR1 is DFQATT and CDR2 is SNEGSKA in the germline V gene (reference sequence). The V and J ends lost 3 bases and 4 bases respectively, with 16 bases between them. This CDR3 region has 14 residues. DNA of the CDR3: TGCAGTGCTAGCAAACCGTCCCAAGAGTACGAGCAGTACTTC. Its translation: CSASKPSQEYEQYF.

In its sample, this clonotype was seen many times. The V and J genes are TRBV9 and TRBJ1-4; 7 nucleotides match TRBD1. The CDR3 extends over 15 amino acids. V dropped 4 bases and J dropped 8; count of bases not matched to a gene: 11. Germline CDR1 is SGDLS and CDR2 is YYNGEE. DNA for the CDR3: TGTGCCAGCAGCTTTCGTGACAGGGAAGGCGAAAAACTGTTTTTT. Encoded protein: CASSFRDREGEKLFF.

On this clonotype itself: Since the CDR3 does not end with the conserved phenylalanine or tryptophan, this likely comes from a read error. The limits of the CDR3 on the DNA are not certain, so only TCRdb's listed CDR3 is given. This sequence joins TRBV2 and TRBJ2-3; the D segment call TRBD1 is taken from the table without a DNA check. Termini included, the CDR3 measures 16 amino acids. Germline V CDR1 and CDR2: SNHLY, FYNNEI. CDR3 protein: CASRGDRESNQPQHFV.

The V call is TRBV10-2, the J call TRBJ1-5; 8 bases line up with TRBD1. Germline-derived CDR1 and CDR2 are WSHSY and SAAADI. CDR3 length equals 14 residues. V shed 7 bases, J shed 5 bases, and the junction held 7 bases outside the gene matches. The CDR3 DNA is TGCGCCAGCACCTCGGACAGGGAGGATCAGCCCCAGCATTTT. This encodes CASTSDREDQPQHF.

The chain uses TRBV20-1 and TRBJ2-7; 15 bases align to TRBD2. V lost 4 bases, J lost 1 base, and 11 bases stayed unmatched. Germline CDR1 reads DFQATT; CDR2 reads SNEGSKA (reference sequence). The CDR3 length is 18 residues. Here the CDR3 reads CSAKGLAGGPDFSYEQYF. As DNA, the CDR3 is TGCAGTGCTAAAGGACTAGCGGGGGGGCCCGATTTTTCCTACGAGCAGTACTTC.

For this clonotype: A much larger clone differs from this one at a single base, so this may be a read error. This chain links TRBV12-5 with TRBJ1-1; D is unresolved. This CDR3 has 13 residues. The germline gives CDR1 LGHNT, CDR2 FRNRAP. Trimming cost V 1 base and J 12 bases, with 15 bases left between them. CDR3 in amino acids: CASGLGGGSSPFF. The CDR3 DNA reads as TGTGCTAGTGGTTTGGGCGGAGGGTCTTCGCCTTTCTTT.

The V gene is TRBV6-6, the J gene TRBJ1-1; D call uncertain. The CDR3 contains 13 residues. Germline assignment: CDR1 MNHNY and CDR2 SVGAGI (reference sequence). Trimming took 6 bases from V and 4 from J, leaving 12 bases between them. CDR3 bases: TGTGCCAGCAGAAGCCCACTGGGCACTGAAGCTTTCTTT. Translated: CASRSPLGTEAFF.

The table lists this clonotype with many counts. The chain links TRBV19 to TRBJ2-3; a possible D gene is TRBD1 (5 bases). CDR1 is LNHDA, CDR2 SQIVND, per germline (reference sequence). The CDR3 contains 14 residues. V shed 5 bases and J shed 6 bases, with 15 bases lying between them. CDR3 residues: CASSLREPRDTQYF. The CDR3 DNA reads TGTGCCAGTAGTCTCAGGGAACCGAGGGATACGCAGTATTTT. The complete variable domain, with remaining parts taken from reference TRBV19 and TRBJ2-3, reads DGGITQSPKYLFRKEGQNVTLSCEQNLNHDAMYWYRQDPGQGLRLIYYSQIVNDFQKGDIAEGYSVSREKKESFPLTVTSAQKNPTAFYLCASSLREPRDTQYFGPGTRLTVL.

As to this clonotype: No DNA is shown, since the ends of the CDR3 on it are uncertain; the CDR3 is the one TCRdb lists. The CDR3 reads CSSSDRGYEQYF. This rearrangement joins TRBV20-1 to TRBJ2-7; TRBD1 is the table's D call and was not checked against the DNA. The CDR3 has 12 amino acids, counting both end residues. Germline V gene data show CDR1 as DFQATT and CDR2 as SNEGSKA (reference sequence).

Many counts were recorded for this clonotype. The J gene is TRBJ2-1, the V gene TRBV12-3 or TRBV12-4; 14 bases map to TRBD2. This CDR3 comprises 17 residues. With 1 base clipped from V and 2 bases from J, the junction kept 1 base outside the gene matches. CDR3 in DNA: TGTGCCAGCAGTTTAGGACTAGCGGGGGGGCCCTACAATGAGCAGTTCTTC. Protein: CASSLGLAGGPYNEQFF.

As to this clonotype: At one boundary the junction diverges from the germline segment, which might be a read error. The V and J genes are TRBV7-3 and TRBJ1-1, with 9 positions matching TRBD1. Germline V CDR1 and CDR2: SGHTA, FQGTGA. This CDR3 comprises 14 residues. The DNA of the CDR3 is TGTGCCAGCAGTCATCCGGGACAGGGCCTTGACGCTTTCTTC. It translates to CASSHPGQGLDAFF.

V gene TRBV5-6 combines with J gene TRBJ1-6; maybe TRBD1 (6 bases). The germline gives CDR1 SGHDT, CDR2 YYEEEE. CDR3 length equals 20 residues. V gave up 5 bases and J gave up 0 bases, with 24 bases separating them. The CDR3 bases are TGTGCCAGCAGTTCGGACCAGGGTTACAGGGCCAGCTCCTATAATTCACCCCTCCACTTT. Its protein product is CASSSDQGYRASSYNSPLHF. The entire variable domain, with the rest obtained from reference TRBV5-6 and TRBJ1-6, is as follows: DAGVTQSPTHLIKTRGQQVTLRCSPKSGHDTVSWYQQALGQGPQFIFQYYEEEERQRGNFPDRFSGHQFPNYSSELNVNALLLGDSALYLCASSSDQGYRASSYNSPLHFGNGTRLTVT.

This clonotype occurred many times. The rearrangement uses TRBV4-3 and TRBJ1-6; the D is unclear. V lost 5 bases and J 7 bases, leaving 18 bases between the germline ends. The length of the CDR3 is 16 residues. Germline V gene data show CDR1 as LGHNA and CDR2 as YSLEER. As DNA, the CDR3 is TGCGCCAGCAGCTTGCGACGGGGTTCTGAAAATTCACCCCTCCACTTT. Protein sequence: CASSLRRGSENSPLHF.